This TCR beta chain is from a study of T cell responses to AZD1222 COVID-19 vaccine. With respect to this clone: The antigen is unknown.

General observations from the study: CD4 TCRs associated with vaccination spanned spike, dominating at 160-218 and 743-854. Vaccination with two AZD1222 doses was followed by a rise in Spike-specific TCR breadth and depth.

Deletions cut 2 bases from V and 3 bases from J, with 4 bases between. This CDR3 contains 12 residues. CDR1 MGHDK and CDR2 SYGVNS come from the germline V gene. The repertoire was sequenced with immunoSEQ multiplex PCR; TCRdb's copy has only in-frame clones and lacks some. Of approximately 140,000 clones listed, roughly 92% are singletons. The sequence was obtained from an adult who received the AZD1222 COVID-19 vaccine. The chain couples TRBV25-1 to TRBJ1-2; D unclear. Specimen: peripheral blood, collected 28 days after the second AZD1222 dose. CDR3 in amino acids: CASSEQYYGYTF. Here the CDR3 DNA reads TGTGCCAGCAGTGAACAGTACTATGGCTACACCTTC.